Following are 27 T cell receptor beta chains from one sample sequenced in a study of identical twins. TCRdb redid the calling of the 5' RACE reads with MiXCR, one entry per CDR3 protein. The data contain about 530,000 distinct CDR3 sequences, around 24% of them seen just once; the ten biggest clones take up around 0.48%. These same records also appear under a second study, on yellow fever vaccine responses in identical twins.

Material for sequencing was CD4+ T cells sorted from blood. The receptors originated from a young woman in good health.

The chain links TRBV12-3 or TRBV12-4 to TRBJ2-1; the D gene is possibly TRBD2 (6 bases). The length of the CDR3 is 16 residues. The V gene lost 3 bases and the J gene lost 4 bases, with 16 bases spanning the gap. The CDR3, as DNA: TGTGCCAGCAGTTTTTACGGCGGGGACCATTACAATGAGCAGTTCTTC. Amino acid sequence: CASSFYGGDHYNEQFF.

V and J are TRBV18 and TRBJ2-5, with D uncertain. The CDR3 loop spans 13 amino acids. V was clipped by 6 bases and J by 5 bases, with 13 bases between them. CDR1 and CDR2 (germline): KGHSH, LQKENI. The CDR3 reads CASSPAVRETQYF. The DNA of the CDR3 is TGTGCCAGCTCCCCAGCCGTCCGGGAGACCCAGTACTTC.

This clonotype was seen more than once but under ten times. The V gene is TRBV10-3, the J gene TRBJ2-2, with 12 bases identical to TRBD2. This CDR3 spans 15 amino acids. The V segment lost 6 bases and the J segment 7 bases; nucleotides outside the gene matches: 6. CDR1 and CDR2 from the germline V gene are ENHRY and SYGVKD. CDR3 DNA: TGTGCCATCAGCCGACTAGCGGGAGCGAACGGGGAGCTGTTTTTT. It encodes CAISRLAGANGELFF.

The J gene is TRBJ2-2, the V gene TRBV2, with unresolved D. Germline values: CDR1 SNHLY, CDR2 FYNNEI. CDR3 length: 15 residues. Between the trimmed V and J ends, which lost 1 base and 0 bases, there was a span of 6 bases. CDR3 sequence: CASSEVGTNTGELFF. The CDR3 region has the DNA TGTGCCAGCAGTGAAGTGGGGACGAACACCGGGGAGCTGTTTTTT.

In nucleotides, the CDR3 is TGCGCCAGCAGCTTGGCGGGACTCTTAGCCTACGAGCAGTACTTC. As protein: CASSLAGLLAYEQYF. The rearrangement uses TRBV5-1 and TRBJ2-7, with a possible D match to TRBD2 (6 bases). Germline values: CDR1 SGHRS, CDR2 YFSETQ. Deletions cut 0 bases from V and 2 bases from J, with 12 bases between. The CDR3 loop spans 15 amino acids. The full variable domain, rest sourced from reference TRBV5-1 and TRBJ2-7, is KAGVTQTPRYLIKTRGQQVTLSCSPISGHRSVSWYQQTPGQGLQFLFEYFSETQRNKGNFPGRFSGRQFSNSRSEMNVSTLELGDSALYLCASSLAGLLAYEQYFGPGTRLTVT.

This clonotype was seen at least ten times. CDR3 nucleotides: TGCGCCAGCAGCTTGGAGGGAATATCCGGGGAGCTGTTTTTT. Residues: CASSLEGISGELFF. This chain connects TRBV5-1 to TRBJ2-2; D is unclear. There are 14 residues in the CDR3. The ends were cut back, 0 bases at V and 6 bases at J, with 9 bases in the middle. CDR1 and CDR2 (germline): SGHRS, YFSETQ.

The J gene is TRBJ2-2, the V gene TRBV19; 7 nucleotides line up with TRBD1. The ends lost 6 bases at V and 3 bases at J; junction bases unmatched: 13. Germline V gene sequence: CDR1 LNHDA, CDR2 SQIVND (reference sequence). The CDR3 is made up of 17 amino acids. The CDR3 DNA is TGTGCCAGTAGAAGTCCCCCGGGACAGCTATACACCGGGGAGCTGTTTTTT. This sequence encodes CASRSPPGQLYTGELFF.

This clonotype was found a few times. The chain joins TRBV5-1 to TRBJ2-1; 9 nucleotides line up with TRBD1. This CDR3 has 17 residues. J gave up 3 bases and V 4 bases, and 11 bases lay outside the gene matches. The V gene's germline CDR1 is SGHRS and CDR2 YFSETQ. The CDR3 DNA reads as TGCGCCAGCAGCCTCACCGGGACAGGGCCCAACTACAATGAGCAGTTCTTC. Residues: CASSLTGTGPNYNEQFF.

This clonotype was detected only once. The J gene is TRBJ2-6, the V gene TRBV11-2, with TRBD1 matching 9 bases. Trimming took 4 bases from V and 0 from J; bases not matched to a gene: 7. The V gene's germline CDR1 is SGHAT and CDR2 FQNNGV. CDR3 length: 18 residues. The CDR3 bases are TGTGCCAGCAGCTCCGGGACAGGGAGTTCCTCTGGGGCCAACGTCCTGACTTTC. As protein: CASSSGTGSSSGANVLTF.

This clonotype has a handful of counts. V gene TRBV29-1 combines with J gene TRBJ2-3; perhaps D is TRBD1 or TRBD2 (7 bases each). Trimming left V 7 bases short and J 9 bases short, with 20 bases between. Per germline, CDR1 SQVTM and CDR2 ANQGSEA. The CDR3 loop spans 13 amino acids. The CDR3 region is CSGWRAQGGTQYF. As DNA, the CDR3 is TGCAGCGGATGGAGGGCCCAGGGGGGGACGCAGTATTTT.

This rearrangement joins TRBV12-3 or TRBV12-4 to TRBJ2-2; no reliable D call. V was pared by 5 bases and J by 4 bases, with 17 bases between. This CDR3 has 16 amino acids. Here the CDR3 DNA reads TGTGCCAGCAGTCGTGGACCTAGACCGGCCACCGGGGAGCTGTTTTTT. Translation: CASSRGPRPATGELFF.

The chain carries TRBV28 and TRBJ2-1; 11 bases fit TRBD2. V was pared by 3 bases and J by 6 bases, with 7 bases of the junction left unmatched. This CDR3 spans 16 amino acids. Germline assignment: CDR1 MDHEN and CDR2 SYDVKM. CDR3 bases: TGTGCCAGCAGTTTCTTTCTAGCGGGAGGTCCCAATGAGCAGTTCTTC. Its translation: CASSFFLAGGPNEQFF.

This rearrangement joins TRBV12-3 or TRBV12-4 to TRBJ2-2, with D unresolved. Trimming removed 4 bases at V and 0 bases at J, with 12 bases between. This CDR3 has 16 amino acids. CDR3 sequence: CASSSSLRPNTGELFF. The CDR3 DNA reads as TGTGCCAGCAGTTCAAGTCTGCGGCCGAACACCGGGGAGCTGTTTTTT.

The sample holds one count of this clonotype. In nucleotides, the CDR3 is TGTGCCACCGACGCAGCCACAGATACGCAGTATTTT. Translated: CATDAATDTQYF. This sequence joins TRBV28 and TRBJ2-3; D unresolved. The CDR3 runs 12 residues. The ends were cut back, 10 bases at V and 2 bases at J, with 10 bases in the middle. Germline CDR1 reads MDHEN; CDR2 reads SYDVKM.

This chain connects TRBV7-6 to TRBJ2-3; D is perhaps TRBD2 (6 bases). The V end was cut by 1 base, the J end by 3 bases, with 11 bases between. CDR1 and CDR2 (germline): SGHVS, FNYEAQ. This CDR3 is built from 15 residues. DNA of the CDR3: TGTGCCAGCAGCTTAGGGGCGACTAGGACAGATACGCAGTATTTT. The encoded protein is CASSLGATRTDTQYF.

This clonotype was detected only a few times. The CDR3 DNA reads as TGTGCCAGCAGGGGAGTCGGGGCAACTAATGAAAAACTGTTTTTT. Translating it yields CASRGVGATNEKLFF. This chain uses TRBV2 with TRBJ1-4; no definite D call. Germline assignment: CDR1 SNHLY and CDR2 FYNNEI. CDR3 length equals 15 residues. V lost 6 bases and J 0 bases, leaving 11 bases between the germline ends.

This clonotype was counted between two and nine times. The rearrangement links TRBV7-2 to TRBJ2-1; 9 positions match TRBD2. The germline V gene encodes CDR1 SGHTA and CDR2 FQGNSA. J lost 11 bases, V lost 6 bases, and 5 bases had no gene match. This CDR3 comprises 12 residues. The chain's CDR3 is CASSPRGGKQFF. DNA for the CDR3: TGTGCCAGCAGTCCGCGGGGGGGGAAGCAGTTCTTC.

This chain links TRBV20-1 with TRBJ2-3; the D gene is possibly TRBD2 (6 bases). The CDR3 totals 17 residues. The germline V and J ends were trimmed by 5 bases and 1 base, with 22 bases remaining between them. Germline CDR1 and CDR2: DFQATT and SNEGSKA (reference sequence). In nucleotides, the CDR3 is TGCAGTGCTCCCCCTCGGCCGGGACTCCACCGCACAGATACGCAGTATTTT. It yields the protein CSAPPRPGLHRTDTQYF.

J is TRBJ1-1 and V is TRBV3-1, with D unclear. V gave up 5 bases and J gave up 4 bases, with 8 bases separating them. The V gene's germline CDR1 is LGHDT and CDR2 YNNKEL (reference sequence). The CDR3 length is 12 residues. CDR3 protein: CASSTYGTEAFF. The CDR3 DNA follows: TGTGCCAGCAGCACATACGGCACTGAAGCTTTCTTT. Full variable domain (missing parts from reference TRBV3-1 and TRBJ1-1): DTAVSQTPKYLVTQMGNDKSIKCEQNLGHDTMYWYKQDSKKFLKIMFSYNNKELIINETVPNRFSPKSPDKAHLNLHINSLELGDSAVYFCASSTYGTEAFFGQGTRLTVV.

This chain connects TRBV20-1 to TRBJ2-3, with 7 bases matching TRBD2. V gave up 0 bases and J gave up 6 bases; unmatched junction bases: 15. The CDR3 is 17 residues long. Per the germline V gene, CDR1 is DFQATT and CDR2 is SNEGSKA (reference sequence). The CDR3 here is CSARDLGPGGLPDTQYF. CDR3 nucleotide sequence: TGCAGTGCTAGAGATCTTGGGCCGGGAGGTCTCCCTGATACGCAGTATTTT.

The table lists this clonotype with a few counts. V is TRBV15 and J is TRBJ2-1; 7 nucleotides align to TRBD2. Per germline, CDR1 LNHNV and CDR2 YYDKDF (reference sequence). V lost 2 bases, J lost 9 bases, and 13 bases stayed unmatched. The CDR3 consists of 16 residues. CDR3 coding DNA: TGTGCCACCAGCAGATCCCAACCGGGAGGAAGCCCTGAGCAGTTCTTC. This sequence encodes CATSRSQPGGSPEQFF.

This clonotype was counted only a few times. CDR3 residues: CASSLYLAGGPTDTQYF. The CDR3 region has the DNA TGTGCCAGCAGCTTATACCTAGCGGGGGGCCCCACAGATACGCAGTATTTT. The J gene is TRBJ2-3, the V gene TRBV7-8; 11 bases are a match to TRBD2. The trim removed 2 bases at V and 2 bases at J, leaving 6 bases unmatched. The germline V gene encodes CDR1 SGHVS and CDR2 FQNEAQ. The CDR3 runs 17 residues.

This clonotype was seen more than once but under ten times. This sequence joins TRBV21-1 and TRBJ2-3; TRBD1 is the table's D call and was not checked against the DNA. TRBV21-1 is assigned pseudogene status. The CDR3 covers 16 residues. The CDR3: CASSKRDRGGSDTQYF. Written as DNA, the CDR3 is TGTGCCAGCAGCAAACGGGACAGGGGAGGATCCGATACGCAGTATTTT.

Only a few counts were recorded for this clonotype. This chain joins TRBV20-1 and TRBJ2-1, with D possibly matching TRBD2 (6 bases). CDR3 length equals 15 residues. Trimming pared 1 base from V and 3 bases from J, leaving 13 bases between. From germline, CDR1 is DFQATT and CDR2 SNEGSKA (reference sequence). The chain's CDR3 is CSARGLADNYNEQFF. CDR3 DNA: TGCAGTGCTAGAGGGTTAGCGGACAACTACAATGAGCAGTTCTTC.

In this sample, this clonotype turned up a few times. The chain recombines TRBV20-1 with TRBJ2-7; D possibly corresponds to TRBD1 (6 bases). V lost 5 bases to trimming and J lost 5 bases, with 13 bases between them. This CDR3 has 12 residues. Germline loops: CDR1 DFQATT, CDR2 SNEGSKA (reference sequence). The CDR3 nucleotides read TGCAGTGCTCCAGGGGATCTCAACGAGCAGTACGTC. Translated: CSAPGDLNEQYV.

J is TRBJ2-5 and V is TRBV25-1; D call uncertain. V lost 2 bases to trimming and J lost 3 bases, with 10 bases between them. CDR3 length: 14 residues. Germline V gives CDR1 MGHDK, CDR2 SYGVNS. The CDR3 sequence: CASSEPGPKETQYF. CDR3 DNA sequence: TGTGCCAGCAGTGAACCCGGACCAAAAGAGACCCAGTACTTC.

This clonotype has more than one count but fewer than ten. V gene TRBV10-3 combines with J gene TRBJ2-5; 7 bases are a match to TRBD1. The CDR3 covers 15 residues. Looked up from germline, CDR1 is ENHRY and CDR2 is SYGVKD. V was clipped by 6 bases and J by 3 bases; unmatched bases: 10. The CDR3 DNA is TGTGCCATCAGCTTTACAGGGGTGGGCGAAGAGACCCAGTACTTC. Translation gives CAISFTGVGEETQYF.